Below are 21 T cell receptor beta chains sequenced from a single sample in a study of cytomegalovirus exposure and HLA in healthy donors. Use of 60 Vbeta and 13 Jbeta primers characterized the PCR. Sequencing was performed with immunoSEQ multiplex PCR; in TCRdb, only in-frame clones are kept and a portion is missing. The sample holds 95,000 to 110,000 clones, around a tenth seen once. The sample was PBMCs. Source of these receptors: a man aged 40-49 years in good health and CMV-seropositive.

There are a few counts of this clone. This sequence joins TRBV7-2 and TRBJ1-5, with no clear D. The V gene lost 5 bases and the J gene lost 6 bases, with 17 bases spanning the gap. This CDR3 contains 15 residues. CDR1 SGHTA and CDR2 FQGNSA come from the germline V gene. The CDR3 loop reads CASSPGGSGAQPQHF. In DNA, the CDR3 is TGTGCCAGCAGCCCGGGCGGAAGCGGAGCTCAGCCCCAGCATTTT.

J is TRBJ1-2 and V is TRBV9, with TRBD1 identical over 12 bases. V lost 4 bases and J lost 6; bases outside the gene matches: 7. Germline assignment: CDR1 SGDLS and CDR2 YYNGEE. This CDR3 spans 15 amino acids. CDR3 sequence reads: CASSQGQGARNGYTF. The CDR3, as DNA: TGTGCCAGCAGCCAGGGACAGGGGGCTCGGAATGGCTACACCTTC.

V gene TRBV5-6 combines with J gene TRBJ2-5; perhaps TRBD2 as D (6 bases). The germline V gene encodes CDR1 SGHDT and CDR2 YYEEEE. The CDR3 consists of 15 residues. V lost 4 bases, J lost 5 bases, and 18 bases lay in between. The CDR3 coding sequence is TGTGCCAGCAGCCCGTCCGGCAGCCGGGGGGAGACCCAGTACTTC. Residues: CASSPSGSRGETQYF.

The chain links TRBV4-3 to TRBJ2-7, with 11 positions matching TRBD1. The germline V gene has CDR1 LGHNA and CDR2 YSLEER. This CDR3 spans 15 amino acids. V was clipped by 0 bases and J by 5 bases; unmatched bases: 3. This CDR3 reads CASSQEGQGVDEQYF. CDR3 DNA sequence: TGCGCCAGCAGCCAAGAGGGACAGGGGGTCGACGAGCAGTACTTC.

The rearrangement links TRBV6-4 to TRBJ1-6; TRBD1 is a possible D gene (5 bases). Deletions cut 4 bases from V and 6 bases from J, with 13 bases between. This CDR3 has 15 residues. Germline V lookup: CDR1 MRHNA, CDR2 SNTAGT. The CDR3 loop is CASSGREQGNSPLHF. The CDR3 bases are TGTGCCAGCAGTGGACGGGAGCAGGGTAATTCACCCCTCCACTTT.

The CDR3 loop reads CASSPSLAKNIQYF. The CDR3 DNA sequence: TGTGCCAGCAGCCCCAGTCTAGCCAAAAACATTCAGTACTTC. The rearrangement links TRBV9 to TRBJ2-4; D not resolved. Looked up from germline, CDR1 is SGDLS and CDR2 is YYNGEE. The CDR3 is 14 residues long. V lost 4 bases and J lost 0, with 8 bases in between.

The genes are TRBV9 and TRBJ1-1, with 7 bases aligning to TRBD1. CDR1 and CDR2 (germline): SGDLS, YYNGEE. With V trimmed by 2 bases and J by 5 bases, 6 bases remained unmatched. The CDR3 consists of 14 residues. The CDR3 DNA reads as TGTGCCAGCAGCGTGGACGGGACAGAGACTGAAGCTTTCTTT. Translated: CASSVDGTETEAFF.

This clone was counted a few times. The J gene is TRBJ2-7, the V gene TRBV28, with 10 bases that match TRBD2. CDR1 is MDHEN, CDR2 SYDVKM, per germline. The CDR3 length is 17 residues. V shed 6 bases and J 3 bases; nucleotides not matched to a gene: 14. The DNA of the CDR3 is TGTGCCAGCAGCTTGGGGGGAAAAGCGGGAGGGCGCTACGAGCAGTACTTC. As protein: CASSLGGKAGGRYEQYF.

V and J are TRBV4-1 and TRBJ2-1; TRBD2 aligns across 9 bases. This CDR3 region has 16 residues. The trim removed 0 bases at V and 5 bases at J, leaving 5 bases unmatched. Germline values: CDR1 MGHRA, CDR2 YSYEKL. CDR3 protein: CASSQEGLAGNNEQFF. The CDR3 DNA follows: TGCGCCAGCAGCCAAGAAGGCCTAGCGGGGAACAATGAGCAGTTCTTC.

The chain couples TRBV28 to TRBJ2-2; 7 bases map to TRBD2. V lost 7 bases and J lost 6; bases outside the gene matches: 5. CDR1 and CDR2 (germline): MDHEN, SYDVKM. The CDR3 spans 13 residues. CDR3 sequence: CASTLAFPGELFF. DNA for the CDR3: TGTGCCAGCACACTAGCGTTTCCCGGGGAGCTGTTTTTT.

This clone has more than one count but fewer than ten. The V and J genes are TRBV4-3 and TRBJ2-5; D not certain. The germline V and J ends were trimmed by 1 base and 5 bases, with 11 bases remaining between them. The CDR3 length is 14 residues. CDR1 and CDR2 from the germline V gene are LGHNA and YSLEER. In nucleotides, the CDR3 is TGCGCCAGCAGCCAAGGGGTAGCTGGGGAGACCCAGTACTTC. This encodes CASSQGVAGETQYF.

This clone has a handful of counts. The V call is TRBV4-1, the J call TRBJ2-1; 7 nucleotides line up with TRBD1. The CDR3 covers 15 residues. V lost 1 base and J lost 9; bases outside the gene matches: 9. CDR1 MGHRA and CDR2 YSYEKL come from the germline V gene. The CDR3 sequence is CASSQVQGVDGEQFF. CDR3 nucleotides: TGCGCCAGCAGCCAAGTTCAGGGGGTCGATGGTGAGCAGTTCTTC.

This clone was seen more than once but under ten times. The chain couples TRBV6-5 to TRBJ1-2; D not resolved. The CDR3 contains 15 residues. The germline gives CDR1 MNHEY, CDR2 SVGAGI. With 0 bases removed from V and 2 bases from J, the gap between germline ends came to 10 bases. The CDR3 DNA reads as TGTGCCAGCAGTTACTCGACTCACGGAAACTATGGCTACACCTTC. Translation gives CASSYSTHGNYGYTF.

This clone was counted between two and nine times. Distinct nucleotide sequences in the sample also encode this CDR3. J is TRBJ2-7 and V is TRBV2, with D possibly being TRBD2 (5 bases). V was cut by 7 bases and J by 7 bases, with 11 bases left in between. This CDR3 is 11 amino acids long. From germline, CDR1 is SNHLY and CDR2 FYNNEI. The CDR3 protein is CASTRRWEQYF. In DNA, the CDR3 is TGTGCCAGCACCCGGAGGTGGGAGCAGTACTTC.

CDR3 bases: TGTGCCAGCAGCTTAGCTAGCGGGCCGGAGTATACGCAGTATTTT. It encodes CASSLASGPEYTQYF. The chain is built from TRBV7-3 and TRBJ2-3; TRBD2 agrees at 8 bases. In germline, CDR1 is SGHTA, CDR2 FQGTGA. The CDR3 runs to 15 residues. V trimming: 2 bases; J trimming: 7 bases; junction bases outside the gene matches: 8.

This clone was detected only a few times. The rearrangement links TRBV25-1 to TRBJ2-2, with 8 bases aligning to TRBD1. Germline V gene data show CDR1 as MGHDK and CDR2 as SYGVNS. The junction had 12 bases not matched to a gene; V was cut back by 6 bases and J by 3 bases. The CDR3 loop spans 17 amino acids. CDR3 sequence reads: CASSYGTGGLDTGELFF. As DNA, the CDR3 is TGTGCCAGCAGCTACGGGACAGGTGGTCTCGACACCGGGGAGCTGTTTTTT.

This clone was seen more than once but under ten times. The same CDR3 also results from other DNA sequences found in this sample. This chain joins TRBV14 and TRBJ2-7, with unresolved D. Germline CDR1 reads SGHDN; CDR2 reads FVKESK. This CDR3 region has 12 residues. V lost 1 base to trimming and J lost 2 bases, with 3 bases between them. Written as DNA, the CDR3 is TGTGCCAGCAGCCAAGTTACCTACGAGCAGTACTTC. Translating gives CASSQVTYEQYF.

There are a few counts of this clone. This sequence joins TRBV6-5 and TRBJ1-1, with 7 bases that match TRBD1. With 5 bases clipped from V and 4 bases from J, the junction kept 10 bases outside the gene matches. Germline V gives CDR1 MNHEY, CDR2 SVGAGI. The CDR3 consists of 15 residues. CDR3 protein: CASSIGVSGGTEAFF. For the CDR3, the DNA is TGTGCCAGCAGTATTGGGGTTTCAGGGGGCACTGAAGCTTTCTTT.

The V call is TRBV7-3, the J call TRBJ2-7; 10 nucleotides align to TRBD2. V was clipped by 5 bases and J by 4 bases; unmatched bases: 8. The germline CDR1 and CDR2 sequences are SGHTA and FQGTGA. The CDR3 runs to 15 residues. CDR3 loop: CASSLGASGGYEQYF. The CDR3, as DNA: TGTGCCAGCAGCCTCGGGGCTAGCGGGGGATACGAGCAGTACTTC.

A few counts support this clone. The chain carries TRBV28 and TRBJ1-1; D not resolved. CDR1 and CDR2 (germline): MDHEN, SYDVKM. V gave up 3 bases and J gave up 7 bases, with 9 bases separating them. The CDR3 has 12 residues. CDR3 region: CASSFLGYEAFF. The CDR3 DNA reads as TGTGCCAGCAGTTTCTTGGGCTATGAAGCTTTCTTT. Filled out from reference TRBV28 and TRBJ1-1, the complete variable domain reads DVKVTQSSRYLVKRTGEKVFLECVQDMDHENMFWYRQDPGLGLRLIYFSYDVKMKEKGDIPEGYSVSREKKERFSLILESASTNQTSMYLCASSFLGYEAFFGQGTRLTVV.

This clone was recorded a few times. The chain joins TRBV28 to TRBJ2-5; TRBD2 aligns across 10 bases. Losses at the gene ends were 6 bases for V and 4 bases for J; bases not matched to a gene: 5. This CDR3 comprises 14 residues. Germline assignment: CDR1 MDHEN and CDR2 SYDVKM. CDR3 residues: CASSALAGSETQYF. CDR3 coding DNA: TGTGCCAGCAGCGCACTAGCGGGATCAGAGACCCAGTACTTC.